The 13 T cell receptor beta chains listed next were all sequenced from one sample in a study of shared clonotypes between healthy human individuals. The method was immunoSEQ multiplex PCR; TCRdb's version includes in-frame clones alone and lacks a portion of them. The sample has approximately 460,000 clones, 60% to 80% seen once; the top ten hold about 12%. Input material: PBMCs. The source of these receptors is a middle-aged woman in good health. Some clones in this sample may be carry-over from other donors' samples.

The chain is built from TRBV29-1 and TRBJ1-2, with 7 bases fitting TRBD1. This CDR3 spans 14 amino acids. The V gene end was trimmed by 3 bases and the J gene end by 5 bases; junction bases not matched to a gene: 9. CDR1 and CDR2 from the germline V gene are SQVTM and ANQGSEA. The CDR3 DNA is TGCAGCGTTGACCAGGGACAGCGAGGATATGGCTACACCTTC. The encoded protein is CSVDQGQRGYGYTF. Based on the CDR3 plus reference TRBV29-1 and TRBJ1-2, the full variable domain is SAVISQKPSRDICQRGTSLTIQCQVDSQVTMMFWYRQQPGQSLTLIATANQGSEATYESGFVIDKFPISRPNLTFSTLTVSNMSPEDSSIYLCSVDQGQRGYGYTFGSGTRLTVV.

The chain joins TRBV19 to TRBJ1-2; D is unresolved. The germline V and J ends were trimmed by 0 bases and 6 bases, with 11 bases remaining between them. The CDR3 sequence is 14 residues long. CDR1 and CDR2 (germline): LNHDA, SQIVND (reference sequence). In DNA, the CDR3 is TGTGCCAGTAGTATAGATCAAGGGTGGAATGGCTACACCTTC. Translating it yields CASSIDQGWNGYTF.

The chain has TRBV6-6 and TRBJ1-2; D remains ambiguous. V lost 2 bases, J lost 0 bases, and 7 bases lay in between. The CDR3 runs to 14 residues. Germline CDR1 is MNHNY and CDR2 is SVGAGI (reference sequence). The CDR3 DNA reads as TGTGCCAGCAGTTACGCCGGGGCTAACTATGGCTACACCTTC. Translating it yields CASSYAGANYGYTF.

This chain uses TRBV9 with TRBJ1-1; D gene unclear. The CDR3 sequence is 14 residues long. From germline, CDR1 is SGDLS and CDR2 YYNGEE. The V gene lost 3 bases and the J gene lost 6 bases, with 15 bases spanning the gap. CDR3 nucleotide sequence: TGTGCCAGCAGCGCCCAGTATGGTGTCTCTGAAGCTTTCTTT. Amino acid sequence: CASSAQYGVSEAFF.

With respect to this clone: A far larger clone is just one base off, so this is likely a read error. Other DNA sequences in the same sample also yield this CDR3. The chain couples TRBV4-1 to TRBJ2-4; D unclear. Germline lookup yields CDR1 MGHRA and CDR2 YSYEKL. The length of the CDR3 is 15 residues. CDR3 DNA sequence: TGCGCCAGCAGTCAAGGAGAAGGGTCTGGAAACATTCAGTACTTC. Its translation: CASSQGEGSGNIQYF.

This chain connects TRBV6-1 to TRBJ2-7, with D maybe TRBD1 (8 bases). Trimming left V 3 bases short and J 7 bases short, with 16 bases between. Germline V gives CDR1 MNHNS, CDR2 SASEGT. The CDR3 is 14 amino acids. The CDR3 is CASSERQGRGEQYF. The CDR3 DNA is TGTGCCAGCAGTGAGCGACAGGGGAGGGGGGAGCAGTACTTC.

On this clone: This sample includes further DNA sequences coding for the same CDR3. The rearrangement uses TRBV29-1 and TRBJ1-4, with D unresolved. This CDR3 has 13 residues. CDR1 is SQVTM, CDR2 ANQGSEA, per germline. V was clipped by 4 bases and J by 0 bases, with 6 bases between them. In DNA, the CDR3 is TGCAGCGTTGGTGAGGCAACTAATGAAAAACTGTTTTTT. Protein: CSVGEATNEKLFF.

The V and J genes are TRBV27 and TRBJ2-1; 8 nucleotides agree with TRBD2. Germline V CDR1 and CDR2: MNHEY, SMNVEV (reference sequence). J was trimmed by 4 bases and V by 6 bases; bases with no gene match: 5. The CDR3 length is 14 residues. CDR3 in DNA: TGTGCCAGCAGGTGGAGCGGGAGTTACAATGAGCAGTTCTTC. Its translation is CASRWSGSYNEQFF.

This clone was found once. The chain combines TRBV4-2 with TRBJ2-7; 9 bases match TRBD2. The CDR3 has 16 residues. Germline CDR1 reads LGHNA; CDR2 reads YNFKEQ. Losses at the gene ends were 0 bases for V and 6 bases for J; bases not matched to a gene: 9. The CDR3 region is CASSQERVAGVGEQYF. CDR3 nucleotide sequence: TGTGCCAGCAGCCAAGAACGGGTAGCGGGAGTGGGCGAGCAGTACTTC.

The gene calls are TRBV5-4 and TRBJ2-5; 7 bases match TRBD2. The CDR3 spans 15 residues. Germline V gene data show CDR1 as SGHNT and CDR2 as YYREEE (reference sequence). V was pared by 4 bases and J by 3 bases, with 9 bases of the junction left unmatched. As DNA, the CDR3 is TGTGCCAGCAGCCGTTGGGGGGGGTCCGAAGAGACCCAGTACTTC. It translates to CASSRWGGSEETQYF. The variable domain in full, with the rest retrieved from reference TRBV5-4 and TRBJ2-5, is ETGVTQSPTHLIKTRGQQVTLRCSSQSGHNTVSWYQQALGQGPQFIFQYYREEENGRGNFPPRFSGLQFPNYSSELNVNALELDDSALYLCASSRWGGSEETQYFGPGTRLLVL.

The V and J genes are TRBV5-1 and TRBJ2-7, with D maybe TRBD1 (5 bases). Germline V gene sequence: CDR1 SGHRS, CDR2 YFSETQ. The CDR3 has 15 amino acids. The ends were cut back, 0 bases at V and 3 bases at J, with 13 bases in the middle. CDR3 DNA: TGCGCCAGCAGCTTGGATGCGACAGTGATCTACGAGCAGTACTTC. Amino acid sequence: CASSLDATVIYEQYF.

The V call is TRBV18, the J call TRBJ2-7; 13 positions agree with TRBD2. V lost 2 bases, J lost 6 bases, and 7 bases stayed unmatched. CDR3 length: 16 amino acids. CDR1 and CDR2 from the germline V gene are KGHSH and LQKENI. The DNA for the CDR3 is TGTGCCAGCTCACCAGGACTAGCGGGAGACCGCGGCGAGCAGTACTTC. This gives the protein CASSPGLAGDRGEQYF.

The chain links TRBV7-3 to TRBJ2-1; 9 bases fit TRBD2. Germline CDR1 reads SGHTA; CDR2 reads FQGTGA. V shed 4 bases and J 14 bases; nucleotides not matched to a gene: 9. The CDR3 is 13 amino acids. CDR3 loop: CASSSSSGTSKFF. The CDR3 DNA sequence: TGTGCCAGCAGCTCCTCCTCCGGGACTAGCAAGTTCTTC.